This T cell receptor beta chain was identified in a study of shared clonotypes between healthy human individuals. General observations from the study: Relative to clonotypes present in all four donors, those not shared had lower generation probabilities.

Measured with immunoSEQ multiplex PCR; TCRdb has only the in-frame clones, and not every one. The table shows approximately 2,000,000 clones, with just under 95% occurring only once. With regard to this clone: Its target is not known. The same CDR3 arises from other DNA sequences in this sample as well.

Sequenced input: naive CD4+ T cells from PBMCs. The subset denotes: CD45RA+ positively selected. This clonotype was sampled from a young man in good health. Some clones in this sample may be carry-over from other donors' samples.

Here the CDR3 reads CASSLLAGGGNEQFF. CDR3 nucleotides: TGCGCCAGCAGCTTGTTAGCGGGCGGCGGGAATGAGCAGTTCTTC. The chain combines TRBV5-1 with TRBJ2-1, with TRBD2 matching over 7 bases. The CDR3 is 15 residues long. Germline trimming cut 1 base from V and 7 bases from J; bases unmatched to any gene: 8. Germline lookup yields CDR1 SGHRS and CDR2 YFSETQ.